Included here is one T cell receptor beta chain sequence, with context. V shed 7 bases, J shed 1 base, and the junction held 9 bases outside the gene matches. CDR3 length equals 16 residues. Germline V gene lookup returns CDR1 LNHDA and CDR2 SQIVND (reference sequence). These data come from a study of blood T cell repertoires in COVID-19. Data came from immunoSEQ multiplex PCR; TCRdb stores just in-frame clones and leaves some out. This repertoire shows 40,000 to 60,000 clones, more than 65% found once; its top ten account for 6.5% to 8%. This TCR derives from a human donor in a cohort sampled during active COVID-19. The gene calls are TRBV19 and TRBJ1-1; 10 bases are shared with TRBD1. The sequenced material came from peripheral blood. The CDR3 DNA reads TGTGCCAGTACCGCCAGACAGGGGGCCTCGAACACTGAAGCTTTCTTT. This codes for CASTARQGASNTEAFF. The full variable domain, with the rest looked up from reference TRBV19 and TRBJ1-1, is DGGITQSPKYLFRKEGQNVTLSCEQNLNHDAMYWYRQDPGQGLRLIYYSQIVNDFQKGDIAEGYSVSREKKESFPLTVTSAQKNPTAFYLCASTARQGASNTEAFFGQGTRLTVV.